The 24 T cell receptor beta chains given below trace back to one sample, sequenced in a study of blood T cell repertoires in COVID-19. Measured with immunoSEQ multiplex PCR; TCRdb has only the in-frame clones, and not every one. This table holds some 220,000 clones, approximately 80% found once. Sequencing was performed on peripheral blood. These receptors all come from a woman aged 60-75 years who had recovered from COVID-19.

V usage is TRBV3-1 (or the pseudogene TRBV3-2) and J usage is TRBJ1-2, with D perhaps matching TRBD1 (5 bases). The CDR3 has 13 residues. CDR1 and CDR2 from the germline V gene are LGHDT and YNNKEL (reference sequence). V dropped 1 base and J dropped 13 bases, with 16 bases sitting between them. The CDR3 sequence: CASSQGTGVARTF. The CDR3 DNA is TGTGCCAGCAGCCAAGGGACGGGGGTAGCACGCACCTTC.

The chain carries TRBV29-1 and TRBJ2-5; 10 bases match TRBD2. The CDR3 is 16 residues long. CDR1 is SQVTM, CDR2 ANQGSEA, per germline. Trimming removed 6 bases from V and 2 bases from J; junction bases left unmatched: 12. CDR3 loop: CSVRHRSGGIQETQYF. CDR3 DNA: TGCAGCGTCCGCCACCGTAGCGGGGGGATACAAGAGACCCAGTACTTC.

V is TRBV13 and J is TRBJ1-2, with 7 nucleotides matching TRBD1. With V trimmed by 2 bases and J by 8 bases, 8 bases remained unmatched. CDR3 length equals 14 residues. The germline V gene encodes CDR1 PRHDT and CDR2 FYEKMQ (reference sequence). The CDR3 region has the DNA TGTGCCAGCAGCTTATTTAAGGGGGCGAGGGGCTACACCTTC. Protein product: CASSLFKGARGYTF.

The chain employs TRBV7-8 and TRBJ1-5; D possibly corresponds to TRBD1 (6 bases). This CDR3 is 13 amino acids long. V was trimmed by 4 bases and J by 5 bases, leaving 9 bases between them. Germline V CDR1 and CDR2: SGHVS, FQNEAQ. In DNA, the CDR3 is TGTGCCAGCAGCTATCGGACAGATCAGCCCCAGCATTTT. Translated, it gives CASSYRTDQPQHF.

As regards this clone: The junction shows a germline mismatch at one end, possibly a read error. The gene calls are TRBV7-9 and TRBJ1-1, with a tentative D call TRBD1 (6 bases). Germline values: CDR1 SEHNR, CDR2 FQNEAQ (reference sequence). This CDR3 comprises 12 residues. The CDR3 loop reads CASRLGGAEAFF. CDR3 DNA sequence: TGTGCCAGCAGATTAGGGGGGGCTGAAGCTTTCTTT.

V is TRBV2 and J is TRBJ2-7; maybe TRBD2 (7 bases). The CDR3 extends over 14 amino acids. Germline V gene data show CDR1 as SNHLY and CDR2 as FYNNEI. Between the trimmed V and J ends, which lost 3 bases and 3 bases, there was a span of 12 bases. The CDR3 sequence: CASSDGGALYEQYF. The CDR3 DNA reads TGTGCCAGCAGTGATGGGGGGGCCCTCTACGAGCAGTACTTC.

The chain links TRBV11-2 to TRBJ1-3; no firm D call. V lost 5 bases and J 2 bases, leaving 13 bases between the germline ends. The germline V gene encodes CDR1 SGHAT and CDR2 FQNNGV. This CDR3 has 15 residues. CDR3 amino acids: CASSPVRGAGNTIYF. DNA for the CDR3: TGTGCCAGCAGCCCCGTACGCGGAGCTGGAAACACCATATATTTT.

This chain joins TRBV6-6 and TRBJ1-2; D is perhaps TRBD1 (6 bases). Germline V gene data show CDR1 as MNHNY and CDR2 as SVGAGI (reference sequence). The V gene lost 2 bases and the J gene lost 7 bases, with 20 bases spanning the gap. The CDR3 has 16 amino acids. The CDR3 loop is CASSYGGMSGDSGYTF. CDR3 sequence (DNA): TGTGCCAGCAGTTACGGTGGAATGTCAGGGGATAGTGGCTACACCTTC.

The genes are TRBV2 and TRBJ1-2; 8 bases fit TRBD1. Germline lookup yields CDR1 SNHLY and CDR2 FYNNEI. This CDR3 spans 15 amino acids. V lost 6 bases to trimming and J lost 7 bases; unmatched junction nucleotides: 13. CDR3: CASRVRQGLYGGYTF. Here the CDR3 DNA reads TGTGCCAGCAGGGTCCGACAGGGGTTATATGGTGGCTACACCTTC.

This chain uses TRBV7-6 with TRBJ2-1; 10 bases agree with TRBD2. Germline trimming cut 5 bases from V and 1 base from J; bases unmatched to any gene: 5. Germline V gives CDR1 SGHVS, CDR2 FNYEAQ. This CDR3 contains 16 residues. The CDR3 nucleotides are TGTGCCAGCAGCCCCAGGACTAGCGGTTCCTACAATGAGCAGTTCTTC. Translating gives CASSPRTSGSYNEQFF.

On this clone: Other DNA sequences in this sample translate to the same CDR3. The rearrangement joins TRBV3-1 (or the pseudogene TRBV3-2) to TRBJ2-5; 16 positions match TRBD2. This CDR3 contains 16 residues. J lost 5 bases, V lost 4 bases, and 4 bases had no gene match. Germline V CDR1 and CDR2: LGHDT, YNNKEL (reference sequence). Here the CDR3 reads CASSPGLAGGRETQYF. CDR3 nucleotides: TGTGCCAGCAGCCCGGGACTAGCGGGGGGGCGGGAGACCCAGTACTTC.

The chain has TRBV9 and TRBJ2-3, with 12 bases identical to TRBD2. CDR3 length: 18 amino acids. Germline V gene data show CDR1 as SGDLS and CDR2 as YYNGEE. With V trimmed by 4 bases and J by 0 bases, 9 bases remained unmatched. The CDR3: CASSSGLAGIISTDTQYF. CDR3 coding DNA: TGTGCCAGCAGCTCCGGACTAGCGGGGATTATCAGCACAGATACGCAGTATTTT.

The genes are TRBV21-1 and TRBJ1-4; the D segment call TRBD1 is taken from the table without a DNA check. TRBV21-1 represents a pseudogene. CDR3 size: 19 residues. The chain's CDR3 is CASSTPRDRGKATNEKLFF. The CDR3 DNA sequence: TGTGCCAGCAGCACCCCCCGGGACAGGGGGAAGGCAACTAATGAAAAACTGTTTTTT.

This chain uses TRBV9 with TRBJ2-3, with 8 positions matching TRBD2. With V trimmed by 0 bases and J by 6 bases, 9 bases remained unmatched. Per germline, CDR1 SGDLS and CDR2 YYNGEE. The CDR3 has 16 residues. Written as DNA, the CDR3 is TGTGCCAGCAGCGTAGGGAGGCAGCGGGGGTTCGATACGCAGTATTTT. Amino acids: CASSVGRQRGFDTQYF.

The rearrangement links TRBV2 to TRBJ2-3; the match to TRBD1 covers 7 bases. The CDR3 length is 15 residues. V lost 6 bases to trimming and J lost 0 bases; unmatched junction nucleotides: 6. The germline CDR1 and CDR2 sequences are SNHLY and FYNNEI. The CDR3 DNA sequence: TGTGCCAGCAGGATACCGGGACAGAGCACAGATACGCAGTATTTT. Protein: CASRIPGQSTDTQYF.

The rearrangement uses TRBV2 and TRBJ1-1; 8 bases are shared with TRBD1. The germline CDR1 and CDR2 sequences are SNHLY and FYNNEI. The CDR3 has 13 residues. V was pared by 11 bases and J by 7 bases, with 12 bases of the junction left unmatched. The CDR3 sequence: CAGNAGGGREAFF. CDR3 nucleotides: TGTGCCGGCAACGCAGGGGGCGGTCGTGAAGCTTTCTTT.

This clone was recorded a few times. This sequence joins TRBV29-1 and TRBJ2-1, with D possibly being TRBD1 (5 bases). The CDR3 totals 14 residues. Looked up from germline, CDR1 is SQVTM and CDR2 is ANQGSEA. V lost 2 bases to trimming and J lost 8 bases, with 16 bases between them. The DNA for the CDR3 is TGCAGCGTTGAAAGGCGGCAGGGTCGCGATGAGCAGTTCTTC. Translation: CSVERRQGRDEQFF.

This chain joins TRBV7-2 and TRBJ1-3, with a tentative D call TRBD1 (5 bases). The germline CDR1 and CDR2 sequences are SGHTA and FQGNSA. CDR3 size: 17 residues. Between the trimmed V and J ends, which lost 1 base and 0 bases, there was a span of 13 bases. CDR3 coding DNA: TGTGCCAGCAGCTTAGGAACAGGCCCCTTCTCTGGAAACACCATATATTTT. This gives the protein CASSLGTGPFSGNTIYF.

The chain is built from TRBV2 and TRBJ1-4; D is unresolved. The CDR3 is 13 residues long. Per germline, CDR1 SNHLY and CDR2 FYNNEI. Trimming took off 3 bases at V and 7 bases at J, with 9 bases between the two ends. CDR3 nucleotides: TGTGCCAGCAGTGACGGTGGAGGTGAAAAACTGTTTTTT. Translating gives CASSDGGGEKLFF.

V gene TRBV7-9 combines with J gene TRBJ2-1; 9 nucleotides line up with TRBD1. The CDR3 has 14 residues. CDR1 and CDR2 (germline): SEHNR, FQNEAQ (reference sequence). Trimming removed 6 bases from V and 7 bases from J; junction bases left unmatched: 7. Here the CDR3 DNA reads TGTGCCAGCAGGTCCGGGACAGGGAGTAATGAGCAGTTCTTC. Amino acids: CASRSGTGSNEQFF.

The chain joins TRBV7-8 to TRBJ2-3; the match to TRBD1 covers 8 bases. J gave up 4 bases and V 0 bases, and 3 bases lay outside the gene matches. The CDR3 runs 15 residues. The germline gives CDR1 SGHVS, CDR2 FQNEAQ. The CDR3 coding sequence is TGTGCCAGCAGCTTAGCGGGACAGGTCGCAGATACGCAGTATTTT. This translates into CASSLAGQVADTQYF.

The chain is built from TRBV19 and TRBJ1-5; D is perhaps TRBD1 (5 bases). Germline loops: CDR1 LNHDA, CDR2 SQIVND (reference sequence). V was shortened by 9 bases and J by 5 bases, with 17 bases between the two germline ends. There are 14 residues in the CDR3. In DNA, the CDR3 is TGTGCCAGCACCTCCACGGACACTTATCAGCCCCAGCATTTT. The encoded protein is CASTSTDTYQPQHF.

The rearrangement uses TRBV19 and TRBJ2-4; 8 nucleotides line up with TRBD1. V gave up 5 bases and J gave up 2 bases; unmatched junction bases: 11. There are 17 residues in the CDR3. CDR1 LNHDA and CDR2 SQIVND come from the germline V gene (reference sequence). CDR3 bases: TGTGCCAGTAGTCCCTTGCGGCAGGGGGCGTCCAAAAACATTCAGTACTTC. As protein: CASSPLRQGASKNIQYF.

CDR3 residues: CASSSDGYTF. The CDR3 DNA reads TGTGCCAGCAGCTCAGATGGCTACACCTTC. The chain links TRBV6-6 to TRBJ1-2; no clear D gene. The ends were cut back, 6 bases at V and 6 bases at J, with 5 bases in the middle. This CDR3 contains 10 residues. CDR1 and CDR2 (germline): MNHNY, SVGAGI (reference sequence).